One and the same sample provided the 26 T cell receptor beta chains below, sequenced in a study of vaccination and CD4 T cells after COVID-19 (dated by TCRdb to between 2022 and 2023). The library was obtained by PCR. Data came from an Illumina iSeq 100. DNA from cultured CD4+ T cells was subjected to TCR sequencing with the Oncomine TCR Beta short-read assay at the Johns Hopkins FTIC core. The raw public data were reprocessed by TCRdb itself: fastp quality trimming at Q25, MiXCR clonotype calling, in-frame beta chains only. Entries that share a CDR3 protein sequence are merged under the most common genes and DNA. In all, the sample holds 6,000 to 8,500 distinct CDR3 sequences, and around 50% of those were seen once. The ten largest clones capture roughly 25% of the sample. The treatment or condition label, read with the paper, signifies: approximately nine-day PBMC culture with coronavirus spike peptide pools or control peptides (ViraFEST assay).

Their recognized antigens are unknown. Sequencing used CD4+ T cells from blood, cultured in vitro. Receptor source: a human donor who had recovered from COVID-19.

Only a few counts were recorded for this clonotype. CDR3 nucleotide sequence: TGTGCCGCAGGACTAGCGGGACTCACAGATACGCAGTATTTT. Protein product: CAAGLAGLTDTQYF. The chain joins TRBV7-9 to TRBJ2-3, with 12 bases that match TRBD2. Per the germline V gene, CDR1 is SEHNR and CDR2 is FQNEAQ (reference sequence). This CDR3 comprises 14 residues. With V trimmed by 11 bases and J by 2 bases, 5 bases remained unmatched.

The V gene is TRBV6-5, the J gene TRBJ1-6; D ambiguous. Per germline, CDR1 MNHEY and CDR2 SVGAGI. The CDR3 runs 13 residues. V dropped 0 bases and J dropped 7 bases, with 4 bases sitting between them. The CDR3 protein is CASSYSANSPLHF. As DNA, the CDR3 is TGTGCCAGCAGTTACTCTGCCAATTCACCCCTCCACTTT.

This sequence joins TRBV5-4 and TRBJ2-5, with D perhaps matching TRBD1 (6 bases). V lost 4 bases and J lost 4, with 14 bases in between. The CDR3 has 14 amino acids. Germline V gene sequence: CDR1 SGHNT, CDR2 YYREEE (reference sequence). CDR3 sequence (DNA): TGTGCCAGCAGCCAGCCAGGGGTAGGAGAGACCCAGTACTTC. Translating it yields CASSQPGVGETQYF.

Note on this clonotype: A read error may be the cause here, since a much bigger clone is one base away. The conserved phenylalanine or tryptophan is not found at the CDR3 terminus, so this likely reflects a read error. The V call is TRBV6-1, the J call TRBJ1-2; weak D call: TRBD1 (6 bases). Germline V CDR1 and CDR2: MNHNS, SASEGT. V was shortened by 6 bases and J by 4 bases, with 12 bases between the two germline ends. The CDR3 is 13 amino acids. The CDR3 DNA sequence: TGTGCCAGCAGCCGAGCAGGGGTCTATGGCTACACCTCC. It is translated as CASSRAGVYGYTS.

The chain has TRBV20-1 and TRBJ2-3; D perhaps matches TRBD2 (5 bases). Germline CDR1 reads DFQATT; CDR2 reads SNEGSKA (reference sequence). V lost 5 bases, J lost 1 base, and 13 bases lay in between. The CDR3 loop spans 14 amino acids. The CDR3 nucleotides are TGCAGTGCTTCCTTGGACTGGGGCACAGATACGCAGTATTTT. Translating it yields CSASLDWGTDTQYF.

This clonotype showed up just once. The CDR3 sequence: CASSPPDRSSYEQYF. The DNA of the CDR3 is TGTGCCAGCTCACCACCTGACAGGAGCTCCTACGAGCAGTACTTC. The V gene is TRBV18, the J gene TRBJ2-7; possible D gene TRBD1, 6 bases. Trimming left V 0 bases short and J 0 bases short, with 9 bases between. The CDR3 length is 15 residues. From germline, CDR1 is KGHSH and CDR2 LQKENI.

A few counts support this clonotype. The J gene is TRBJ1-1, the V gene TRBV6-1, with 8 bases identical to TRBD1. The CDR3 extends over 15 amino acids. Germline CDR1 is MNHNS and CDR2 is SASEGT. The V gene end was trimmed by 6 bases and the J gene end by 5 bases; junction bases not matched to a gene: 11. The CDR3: CASRAGQGAPTEAFF. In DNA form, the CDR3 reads TGTGCCAGCAGGGCGGGGCAGGGGGCGCCGACTGAAGCTTTCTTT.

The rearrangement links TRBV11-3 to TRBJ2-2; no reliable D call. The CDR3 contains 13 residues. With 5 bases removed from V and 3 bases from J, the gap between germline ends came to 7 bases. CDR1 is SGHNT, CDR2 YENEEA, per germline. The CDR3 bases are TGTGCCAGCAGCCAACCGGACACCGGGGAGCTGTTTTTT. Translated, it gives CASSQPDTGELFF.

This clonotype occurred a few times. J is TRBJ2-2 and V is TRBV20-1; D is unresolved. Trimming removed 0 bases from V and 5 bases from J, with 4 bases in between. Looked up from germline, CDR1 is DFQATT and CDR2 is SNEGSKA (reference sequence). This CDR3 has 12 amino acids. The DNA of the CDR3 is TGCAGTGCTAGAGATCGGACCGGGGAGCTGTTTTTT. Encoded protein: CSARDRTGELFF.

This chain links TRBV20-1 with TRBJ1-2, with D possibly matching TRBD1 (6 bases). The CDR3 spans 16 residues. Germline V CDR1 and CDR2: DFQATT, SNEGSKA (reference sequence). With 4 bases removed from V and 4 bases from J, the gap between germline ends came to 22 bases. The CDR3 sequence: CSAKNPNLLGGYGYTF. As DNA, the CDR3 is TGCAGTGCTAAAAACCCTAATTTATTAGGGGGCTATGGCTACACCTTC.

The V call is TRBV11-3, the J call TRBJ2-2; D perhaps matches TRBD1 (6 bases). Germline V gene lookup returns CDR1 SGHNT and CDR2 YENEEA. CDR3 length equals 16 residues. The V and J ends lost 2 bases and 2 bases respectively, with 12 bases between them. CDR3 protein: CASSLQTGANTGELFF. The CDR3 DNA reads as TGTGCCAGCAGCTTACAGACAGGAGCCAACACCGGGGAGCTGTTTTTT.

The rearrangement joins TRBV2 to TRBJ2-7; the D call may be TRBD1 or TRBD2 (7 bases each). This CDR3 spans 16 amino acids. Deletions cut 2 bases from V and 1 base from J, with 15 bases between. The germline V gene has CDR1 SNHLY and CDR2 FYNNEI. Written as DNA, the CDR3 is TGTGCCAGCAGTGAACGGGGGGACAGAATATCCTACGAGCAGTACTTC. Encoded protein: CASSERGDRISYEQYF.

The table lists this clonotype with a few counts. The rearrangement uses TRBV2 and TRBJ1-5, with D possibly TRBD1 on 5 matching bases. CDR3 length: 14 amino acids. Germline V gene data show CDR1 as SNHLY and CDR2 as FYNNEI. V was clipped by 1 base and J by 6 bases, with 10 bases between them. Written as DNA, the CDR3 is TGTGCCAGCAGTGAAGGCTTTGGGGGTCAGCCCCAGCATTTT. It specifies CASSEGFGGQPQHF.

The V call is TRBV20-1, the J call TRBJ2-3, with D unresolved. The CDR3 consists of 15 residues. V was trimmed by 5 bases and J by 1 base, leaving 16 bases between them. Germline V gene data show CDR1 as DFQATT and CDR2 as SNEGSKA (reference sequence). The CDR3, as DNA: TGCAGTGCTCCTTTACACGGCCTTGGCACAGATACGCAGTATTTT. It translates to CSAPLHGLGTDTQYF.

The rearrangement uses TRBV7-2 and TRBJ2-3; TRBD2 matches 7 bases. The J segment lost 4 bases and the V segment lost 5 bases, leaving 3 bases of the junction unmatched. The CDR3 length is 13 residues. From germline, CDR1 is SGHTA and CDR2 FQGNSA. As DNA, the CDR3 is TGTGCCAGCAGCCGGGACTACTCAGATACGCAGTATTTT. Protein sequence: CASSRDYSDTQYF.

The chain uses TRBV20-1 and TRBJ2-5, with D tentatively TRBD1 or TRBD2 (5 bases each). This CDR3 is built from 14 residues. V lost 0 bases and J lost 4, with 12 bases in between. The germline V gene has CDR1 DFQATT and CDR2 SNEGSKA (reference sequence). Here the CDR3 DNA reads TGCAGTGCTAGAGATCGTGGGGGTCGAGAGACCCAGTACTTC. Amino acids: CSARDRGGRETQYF.

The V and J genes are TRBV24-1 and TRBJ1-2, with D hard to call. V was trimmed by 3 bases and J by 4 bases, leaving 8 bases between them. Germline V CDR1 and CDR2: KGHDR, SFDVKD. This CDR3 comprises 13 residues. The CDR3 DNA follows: TGTGCCACCAGTGATCCCGGTTCCTATGGCTACACCTTC. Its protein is CATSDPGSYGYTF.

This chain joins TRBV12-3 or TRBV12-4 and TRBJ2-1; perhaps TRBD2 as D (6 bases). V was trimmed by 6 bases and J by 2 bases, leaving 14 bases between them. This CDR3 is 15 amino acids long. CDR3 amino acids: CASSPRGTPYNEQFF. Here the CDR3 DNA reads TGTGCCAGCAGCCCACGGGGGACTCCCTACAATGAGCAGTTCTTC.

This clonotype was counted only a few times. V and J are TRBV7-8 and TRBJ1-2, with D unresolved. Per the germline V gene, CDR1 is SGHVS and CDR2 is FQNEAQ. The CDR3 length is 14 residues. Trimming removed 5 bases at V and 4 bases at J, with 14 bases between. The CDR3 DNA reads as TGTGCCAGCAGCCTCCTCGGGTTCACCTATGGCTACACCTTC. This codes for CASSLLGFTYGYTF.

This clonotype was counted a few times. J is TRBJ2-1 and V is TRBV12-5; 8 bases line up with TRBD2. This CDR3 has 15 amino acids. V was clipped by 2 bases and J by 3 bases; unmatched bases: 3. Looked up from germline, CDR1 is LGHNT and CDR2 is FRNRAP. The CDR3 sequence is CASGLTAGDYNEQFF. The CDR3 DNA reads TGTGCTAGTGGTTTGACAGCGGGAGACTACAATGAGCAGTTCTTC.

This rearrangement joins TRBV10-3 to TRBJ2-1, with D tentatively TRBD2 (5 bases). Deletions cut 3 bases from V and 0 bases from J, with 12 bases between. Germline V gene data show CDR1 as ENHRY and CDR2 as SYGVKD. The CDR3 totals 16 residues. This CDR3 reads CAISDPQRSSYNEQFF. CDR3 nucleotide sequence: TGTGCCATCAGTGACCCCCAGCGGAGCTCCTACAATGAGCAGTTCTTC.

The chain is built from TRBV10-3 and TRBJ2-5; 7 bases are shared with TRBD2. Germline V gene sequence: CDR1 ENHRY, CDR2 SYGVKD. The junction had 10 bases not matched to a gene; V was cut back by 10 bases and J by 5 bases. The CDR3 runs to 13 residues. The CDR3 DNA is TGTGCCACCCTGGACTCCGGGGGGGAGACCCAGTACTTC. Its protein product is CATLDSGGETQYF.

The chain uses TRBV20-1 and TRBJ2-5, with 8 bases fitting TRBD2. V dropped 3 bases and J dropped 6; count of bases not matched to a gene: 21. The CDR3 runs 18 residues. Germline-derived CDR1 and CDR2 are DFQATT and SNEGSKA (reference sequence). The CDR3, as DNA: TGCAGTGCTAGTTCGGTTGGCGGGGGGCCGCCCACCAAGAAGACCCAGTACTTC. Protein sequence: CSASSVGGGPPTKKTQYF.

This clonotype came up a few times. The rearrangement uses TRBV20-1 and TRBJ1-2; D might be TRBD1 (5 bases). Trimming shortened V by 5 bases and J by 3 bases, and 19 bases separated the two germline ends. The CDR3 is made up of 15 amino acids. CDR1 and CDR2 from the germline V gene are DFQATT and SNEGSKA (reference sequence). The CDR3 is CSAHPIGENDYGYTF. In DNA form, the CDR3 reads TGCAGTGCTCATCCAATAGGGGAGAATGACTATGGCTACACCTTC.

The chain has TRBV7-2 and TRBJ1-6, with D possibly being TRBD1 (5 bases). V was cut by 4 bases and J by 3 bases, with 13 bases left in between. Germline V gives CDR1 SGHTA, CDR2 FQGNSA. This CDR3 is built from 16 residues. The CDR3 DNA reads TGTGCCAGCAGCTCGGCGGGGACCAACTATAATTCACCCCTCCACTTT. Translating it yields CASSSAGTNYNSPLHF.

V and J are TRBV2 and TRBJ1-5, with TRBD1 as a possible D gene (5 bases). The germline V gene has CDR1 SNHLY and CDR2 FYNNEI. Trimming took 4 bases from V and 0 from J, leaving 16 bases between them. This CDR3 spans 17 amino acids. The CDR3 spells CASSAVPGTSSNQPQHF. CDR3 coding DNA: TGTGCCAGCAGTGCGGTCCCGGGGACTAGTAGCAATCAGCCCCAGCATTTT. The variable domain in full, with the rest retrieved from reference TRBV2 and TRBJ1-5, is EPEVTQTPSHQVTQMGQEVILRCVPISNHLYFYWYRQILGQKVEFLVSFYNNEISEKSEIFDDQFSVERPDGSNFTLKIRSTKLEDSAMYFCASSAVPGTSSNQPQHFGDGTRLSIL.